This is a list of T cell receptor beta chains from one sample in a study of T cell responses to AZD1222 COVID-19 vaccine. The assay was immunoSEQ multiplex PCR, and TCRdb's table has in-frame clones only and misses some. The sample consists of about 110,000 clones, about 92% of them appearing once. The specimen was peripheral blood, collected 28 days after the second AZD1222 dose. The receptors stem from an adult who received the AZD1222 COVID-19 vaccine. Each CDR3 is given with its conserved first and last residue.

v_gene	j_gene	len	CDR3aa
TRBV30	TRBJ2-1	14	CAWIRQGTASEQFF
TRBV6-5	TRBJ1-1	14	CASIKGQGSTEAFF
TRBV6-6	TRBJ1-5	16	CASSWASGTGNQPQHF
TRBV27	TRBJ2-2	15	CASSLLSSNTGELFF
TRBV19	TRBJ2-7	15	CASRLGGRGSYEQYF
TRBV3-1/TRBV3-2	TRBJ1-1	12	CASSPEGRVAFF
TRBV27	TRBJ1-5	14	CASSLNRLNQPQHF
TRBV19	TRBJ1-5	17	CASSRDRGLFSNQPQHF
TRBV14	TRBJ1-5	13	CASSQGGNQPQHF
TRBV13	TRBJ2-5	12	CASSWGQETQYF
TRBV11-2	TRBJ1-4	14	CASRGQGTNEKLFF
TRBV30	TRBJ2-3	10	CAWKTDTQYF
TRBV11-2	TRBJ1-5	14	CASSLFWTRQPQHF
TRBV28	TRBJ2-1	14	CASSLRDNNNEQFF
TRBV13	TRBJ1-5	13	CASSSNRGQPQHF
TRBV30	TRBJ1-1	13	CASWTAMNTEAFF
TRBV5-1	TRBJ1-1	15	CASSRPQGTNTEAFF
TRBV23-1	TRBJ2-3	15	CASSQSPCSEDTQYF
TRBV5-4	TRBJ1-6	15	CASSLARGSNSPLHF
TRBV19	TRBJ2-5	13	CASSIEKRETQYF
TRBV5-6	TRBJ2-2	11	CASSYSGELFF
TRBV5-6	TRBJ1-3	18	CASSLQRQGRLSGNTIYF
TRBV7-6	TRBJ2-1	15	CASSLAADRSNEQFF
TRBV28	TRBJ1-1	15	CASRPPGQGGTEAFF
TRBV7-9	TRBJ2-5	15	CASSPGLAGRETQYF
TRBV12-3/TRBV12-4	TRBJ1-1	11	CASSYGTEAFF
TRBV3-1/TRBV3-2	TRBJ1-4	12	CASSQDSEKLFF